This entry describes one T cell receptor (beta chain). This record comes from a study of tumor-infiltrating lymphocytes in primary liver carcinoma. With a constant-region primer, TCR beta cDNA was made from about 0.5 ug of total RNA. Generation of the TCR beta libraries relied on three nested multiplex PCR rounds using slightly modified ARM-PCR. TRBV1-TRBV30 forward primers paired with a C-beta reverse primer were used in the first two PCR rounds, which ran about 11 cycles each. TCRdb redid the calling of the multiplex PCR reads with MiXCR, one entry per CDR3 protein. The sample holds more than 40,000 distinct CDR3 sequences, about two thirds seen once. Extraction of RNA together with DNA used about 20-34 mg of unsorted bulk tissue. Germline V lookup: CDR1 DFQATT, CDR2 SNEGSKA (reference sequence). Trimming took 7 bases from V and 0 from J, leaving 14 bases between them. The CDR3 totals 14 residues.

This chain joins TRBV20-1 and TRBJ2-3; D may be TRBD2 (6 bases). The sequenced sample was liver tumor tissue from sampling region 5. Specified subset: tumor region T5, tumor centre. The receptor was derived from a man aged 35-49 years with primary liver carcinoma and hepatitis B virus infection. CDR3 loop: CSGGRGISTDTQYF. CDR3 coding DNA: TGCAGTGGGGGCCGCGGGATAAGCACAGATACGCAGTATTTT.